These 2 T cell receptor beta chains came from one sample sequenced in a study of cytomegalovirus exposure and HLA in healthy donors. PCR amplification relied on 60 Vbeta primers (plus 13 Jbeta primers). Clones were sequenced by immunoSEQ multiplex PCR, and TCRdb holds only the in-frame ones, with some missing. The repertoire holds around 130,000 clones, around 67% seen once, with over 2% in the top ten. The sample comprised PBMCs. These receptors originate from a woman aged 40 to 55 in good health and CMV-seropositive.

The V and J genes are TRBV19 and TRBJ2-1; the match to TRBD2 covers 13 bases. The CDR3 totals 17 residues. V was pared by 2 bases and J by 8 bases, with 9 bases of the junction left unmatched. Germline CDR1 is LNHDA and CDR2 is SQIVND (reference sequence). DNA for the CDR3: TGTGCCAGTAGTATATTCCGGACTAGCGGGAGTCGTGATGAGCAGTTCTTC. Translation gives CASSIFRTSGSRDEQFF.

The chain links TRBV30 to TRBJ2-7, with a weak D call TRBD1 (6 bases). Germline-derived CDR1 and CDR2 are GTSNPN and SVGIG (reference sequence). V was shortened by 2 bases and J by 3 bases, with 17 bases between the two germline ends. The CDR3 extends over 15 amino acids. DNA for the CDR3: TGTGCCTGGAGTCCGGGAAGTACAGGGAGCTACGAGCAGTACTTC. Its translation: CAWSPGSTGSYEQYF.